The following is a T cell receptor (beta chain) sequence with its context. Which antigen it targets is not known. Base-call qualities are not available, and no considerably larger clone is one nucleotide away. Germline trimming amounts to 2 bases on V and 2 bases on J, with 4 as the count of junction bases outside the gene matches. Taken from the germline V gene (reference sequence), the CDR1 and CDR2 loops are MNHEY and SMNVEV. From the cysteine through the phenylalanine, the CDR3 covers 15 amino acids. The retained sequence is limited to the CDR3, 45 bases, with the frame set at the first base. TCRbeta CDR3 regions were amplified from genomic DNA by means of the immunoSEQ Assay, a bias-controlled multiplex PCR. The original pipeline was this. Nucleated cell counts per sample were estimated from amplification of reference gene primers within the assay. To quantify the absolute abundance of each unique TCRbeta CDR3 rearrangement, sequence reads were collapsed and filtered. For each sample, productive Simpson clonality was calculated as the square root of Simpson's diversity index over productive rearrangements. TCRdb limited this immuneACCESS table to in-frame rearrangements with V and J called. A share of clones is missing; checked studies link under half to unresolved V genes, and the rest is unexplained. That table is the source of V, J and clone size, and D and trimming were worked out from the DNA. The sample table lists about 250,000 clones, 88% of them with a count of one. The ten largest clones add up to 3% of the sample.

These data are taken from a study of blood T cell repertoires in COVID-19 (dated by TCRdb to the early 2020s). In terms of the full investigation: Samples from collaborators originated in the United States, Italy and Spain and spanned both the acute and convalescent phases of COVID-19. The material from the prospective study consisted of cDNA or gDNA derived from T cells, B-cell-depleted T cells, or PBMCs. The dataset comprised deeply sampled blood TCRbeta repertoires from subjects exposed to, actively infected with, or recovered from COVID-19. The repertoires were released in a freely available public database meant as a resource for research on the immune response to SARS-CoV-2. The samples were drawn from the first 160 participants of the ongoing ImmuneRACE study and from 950 to 1,500 subjects provided by 6 global collaborators. A de-identified subject ID, COVID-19 status, age in years and sex were almost always included in the sample metadata. Where HLA class I and class II types were available, the types were taken from metadata supplied by the sample provider, not from assay-based typing.

Participants in the prospective study were enrolled through a virtual design, were aged about 18 to 90 years, and lived in 20 to 30 United States geographic areas. Cohort assignment in the prospective study relied on participant-reported clinical history from a screening survey and a study questionnaire. ImmuneRACE Cohort 3 recovered participants were defined by two consecutive negative NP/OP PCR tests, healthcare professional clearance, or symptom resolution. Each participant in the prospective study had whole blood, serum and a nasopharyngeal or oropharyngeal swab collected by mobile phlebotomists. Participants in the prospective study had the option to provide additional blood draws and questionnaires over a roughly two-month period. Prospective study blood samples were shipped either frozen or at room temperature before DNA extraction. What the authors observed across the whole study: The amount of clinical and demographic metadata varied by source and participant and was provided uncurated.

The chain is assembled from TRBV27 and TRBJ2-7, with 9 bases aligning to TRBD1. The sequenced material came from PBMCs or T cells enriched from blood (not recorded which). This sequence originates from a woman aged 45-60 years who had recovered from COVID-19. In nucleotides, the sequence is TGTGCCAGCAGTTTACGGACAGGGGCAACCTACGAGCAGTACTTC. It translates as CASSLRTGATYEQYF.